This T cell receptor beta chain was identified in a study of cytomegalovirus exposure and HLA in healthy donors. Study at large: Caucasian-associated ancestry cluster membership applied to about 77% of 398 genotyped donors.

Worth noting for this clone: Its antigen is still unknown.

Study-level findings and limits: In a later analysis, across HLA loci, associated TCR counts were highest for DRB1, lowest for HLA-C.

PCR employed 60 Vbeta and 13 Jbeta primers. Assay used: immunoSEQ multiplex PCR; TCRdb lists only in-frame clones, some missing. The table lists some 64,000 clones. This receptor was obtained from a young woman in good health and CMV-seronegative. Sequenced sample: PBMCs.

The CDR3 protein is CASNMGGGVRETQYF. The DNA of the CDR3 is TGTGCCAGCAACATGGGTGGGGGCGTTAGGGAGACCCAGTACTTC. The chain employs TRBV9 and TRBJ2-5; tentative D call: TRBD1 (6 bases). V dropped 6 bases and J dropped 5 bases, with 20 bases sitting between them. CDR1 is SGDLS and CDR2 is YYNGEE in the germline V gene. The CDR3 runs 15 residues.